The clone carrying this T cell receptor (beta chain) has only one observation. CDR3 length: 14 amino acids. V lost 3 bases, J lost 6 bases, and 7 bases stayed unmatched. CDR1 LNHDA and CDR2 SQIVND come from the germline V gene (reference sequence). In the study's own analysis: Reference gene primer amplification yielded estimated nucleated cell counts. Clones were sequenced by immunoSEQ multiplex PCR, and TCRdb holds only the in-frame ones, with some missing. V, J and clone size are taken as reported in that table, and D and trimming were inferred from the DNA itself. The table records some 200,000 clones, under 90% of them present only once. The data were taken from a study of blood T cell repertoires in COVID-19. Study overall: Sites across the United States, Italy and Spain contributed samples from acute and convalescent COVID-19. In each case, the material was cDNA or gDNA derived from T cells, B-cell-depleted T cells, or PBMCs.

The chain joins TRBV19 to TRBJ2-7, with 8 bases that match TRBD1. The receptor was derived from a man aged 25 to 40 with active or convalescent COVID-19. The sample taken for sequencing was peripheral blood. The CDR3 loop is CASSINGQGGEQYF. The DNA of the CDR3 is TGTGCCAGTAGTATTAATGGACAGGGTGGCGAGCAGTACTTC. Combining the CDR3 with reference TRBV19 and TRBJ2-7 gives the whole variable domain DGGITQSPKYLFRKEGQNVTLSCEQNLNHDAMYWYRQDPGQGLRLIYYSQIVNDFQKGDIAEGYSVSREKKESFPLTVTSAQKNPTAFYLCASSINGQGGEQYFGPGTRLTVT.